This record concerns one T cell receptor beta chain sequence. Its antigen is not known. V lost 0 bases, J lost 2 bases, and 0 bases stayed unmatched. Germline CDR1 LNHNV, CDR2 YYDKDF (reference sequence). The CDR3 spans 17 residues. The data stem from a study of post-analysis software for immune sequencing data. Prepared libraries of TCR beta cDNA carried unique molecular identifiers. Starting from approximately 1 to 10 million T cells, the study yielded roughly 0.5 million cDNA molecules. One entry per CDR3 protein results from TCRdb running MiXCR on the PCR reads. The sample contains about 560,000 distinct CDR3 sequences, 44% of which appear only once. Whole-study findings and limits: A significant reduction in normalized Chao1 diversity was observed in multiple sclerosis patients versus controls. Included in a set of about 5 TRBV segments more frequent in patients than controls were TRBV5-6, TRBV5-1 and TRBV20-1.

V gene TRBV15 combines with J gene TRBJ2-1, with 14 bases fitting TRBD2. Sample: blood. The source of this sequence is a girl aged 10 to 17 with multiple sclerosis. Here the CDR3 reads CATSRETSGGAYNEQFF. The CDR3 DNA follows: TGTGCCACCAGCAGAGAGACTAGCGGGGGGGCCTACAATGAGCAGTTCTTC.